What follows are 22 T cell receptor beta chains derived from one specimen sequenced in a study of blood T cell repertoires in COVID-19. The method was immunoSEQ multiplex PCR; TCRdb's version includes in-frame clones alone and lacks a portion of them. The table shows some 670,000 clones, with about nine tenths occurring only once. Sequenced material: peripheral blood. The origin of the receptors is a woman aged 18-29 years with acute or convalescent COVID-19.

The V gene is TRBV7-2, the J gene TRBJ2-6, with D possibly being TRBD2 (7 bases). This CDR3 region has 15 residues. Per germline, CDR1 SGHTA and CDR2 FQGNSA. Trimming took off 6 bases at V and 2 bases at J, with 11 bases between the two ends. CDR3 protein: CASSGGAAGANVLTF. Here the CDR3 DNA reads TGTGCCAGCAGTGGGGGGGCGGCTGGGGCCAACGTCCTGACTTTC.

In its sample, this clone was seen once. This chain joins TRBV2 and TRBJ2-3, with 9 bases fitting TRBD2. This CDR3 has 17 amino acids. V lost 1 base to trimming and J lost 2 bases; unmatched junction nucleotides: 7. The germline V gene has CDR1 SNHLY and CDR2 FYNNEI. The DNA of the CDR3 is TGTGCCAGCAGTGAAGATAGCGGGGGTCCGCACACAGATACGCAGTATTTT. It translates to CASSEDSGGPHTDTQYF.

The CDR3 here is CASSYLTGTTEAFF. For the CDR3, the DNA is TGTGCCAGCAGCTACCTAACAGGGACCACTGAAGCTTTCTTT. This chain links TRBV7-2 with TRBJ1-1, with D possibly TRBD1 on 6 matching bases. Germline assignment: CDR1 SGHTA and CDR2 FQGNSA. CDR3 length: 14 residues. Between the trimmed V and J ends, which lost 4 bases and 4 bases, there was a span of 13 bases. The whole variable domain, remainder taken from reference TRBV7-2 and TRBJ1-1, is GAGVSQSPSNKVTEKGKDVELRCDPISGHTALYWYRQSLGQGLEFLIYFQGNSAPDKSGLPSDRFSAERTGGSVSTLTIQRTQQEDSAVYLCASSYLTGTTEAFFGQGTRLTVV.

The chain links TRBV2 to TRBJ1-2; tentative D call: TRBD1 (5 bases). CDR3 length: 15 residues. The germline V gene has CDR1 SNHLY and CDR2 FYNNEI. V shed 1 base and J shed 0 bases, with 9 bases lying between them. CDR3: CASSEDGGSNYGYTF. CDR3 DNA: TGTGCCAGCAGTGAAGACGGGGGATCTAACTATGGCTACACCTTC.

The CDR3 DNA reads TGTGCCAGCAGTTACTCGACTAGCCATACAGATACGCAGTATTTT. This translates into CASSYSTSHTDTQYF. The chain links TRBV6-2 or TRBV6-3 to TRBJ2-3; 7 nucleotides match TRBD2. The trim removed 0 bases at V and 3 bases at J, leaving 3 bases unmatched. This CDR3 is 15 amino acids long. Germline V gene lookup returns CDR1 MNHEY and CDR2 SVGEGT.

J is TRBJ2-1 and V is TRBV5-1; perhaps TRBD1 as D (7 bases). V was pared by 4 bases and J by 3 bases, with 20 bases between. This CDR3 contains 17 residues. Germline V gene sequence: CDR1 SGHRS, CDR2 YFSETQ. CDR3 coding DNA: TGCGCCAGCAGCCCAGGACCTCAGGGGGGTAACTACAATGAGCAGTTCTTC. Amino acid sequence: CASSPGPQGGNYNEQFF.

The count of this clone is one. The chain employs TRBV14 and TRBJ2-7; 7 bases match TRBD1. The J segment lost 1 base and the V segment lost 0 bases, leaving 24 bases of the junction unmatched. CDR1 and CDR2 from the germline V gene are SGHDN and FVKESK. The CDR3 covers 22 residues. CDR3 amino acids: CASSQETYEQTAIRTGSYEQYF. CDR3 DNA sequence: TGTGCCAGCAGCCAAGAGACTTACGAACAGACTGCGATAAGGACAGGTTCCTACGAGCAGTACTTC.

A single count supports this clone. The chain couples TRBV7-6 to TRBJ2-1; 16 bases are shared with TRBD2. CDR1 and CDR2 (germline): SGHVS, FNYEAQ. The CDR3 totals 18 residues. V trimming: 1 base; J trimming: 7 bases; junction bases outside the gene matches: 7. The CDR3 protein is CASSLVGTSGGAVNEQFF. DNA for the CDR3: TGTGCCAGCAGCTTAGTAGGGACTAGCGGGGGGGCCGTTAATGAGCAGTTCTTC. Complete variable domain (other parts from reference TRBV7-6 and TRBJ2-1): GAGVSQSPRYKVTKRGQDVALRCDPISGHVSLYWYRQALGQGPEFLTYFNYEAQQDKSGLPNDRFSAERPEGSISTLTIQRTEQRDSAMYRCASSLVGTSGGAVNEQFFGPGTRLTVL.

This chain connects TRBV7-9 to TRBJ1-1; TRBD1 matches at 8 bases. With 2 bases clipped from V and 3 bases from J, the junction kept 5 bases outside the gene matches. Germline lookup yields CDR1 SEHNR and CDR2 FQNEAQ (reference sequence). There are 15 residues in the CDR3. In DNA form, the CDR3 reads TGTGCCAGCAGCTTATGGTCAGGGGGCGACACTGAAGCTTTCTTT. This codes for CASSLWSGGDTEAFF.

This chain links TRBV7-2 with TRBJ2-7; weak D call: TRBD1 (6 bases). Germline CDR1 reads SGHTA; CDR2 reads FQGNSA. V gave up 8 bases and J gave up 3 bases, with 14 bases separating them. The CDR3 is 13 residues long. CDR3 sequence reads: CASVGDTFYEQYF. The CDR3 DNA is TGTGCCAGCGTGGGGGACACCTTCTACGAGCAGTACTTC.

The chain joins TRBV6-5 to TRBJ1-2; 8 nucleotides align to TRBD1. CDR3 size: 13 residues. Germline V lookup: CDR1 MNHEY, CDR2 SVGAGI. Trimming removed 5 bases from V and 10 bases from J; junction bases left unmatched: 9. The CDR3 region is CASSRAGQGDYTF. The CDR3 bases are TGTGCCAGCAGTAGGGCCGGACAGGGAGACTACACCTTC.

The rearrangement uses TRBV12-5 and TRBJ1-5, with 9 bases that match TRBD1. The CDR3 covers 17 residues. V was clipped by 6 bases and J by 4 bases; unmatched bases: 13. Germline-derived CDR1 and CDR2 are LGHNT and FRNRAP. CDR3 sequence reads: CASGSTGGAGENQPQHF. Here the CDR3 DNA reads TGTGCTAGTGGCTCTACAGGGGGCGCGGGAGAAAATCAGCCCCAGCATTTT.

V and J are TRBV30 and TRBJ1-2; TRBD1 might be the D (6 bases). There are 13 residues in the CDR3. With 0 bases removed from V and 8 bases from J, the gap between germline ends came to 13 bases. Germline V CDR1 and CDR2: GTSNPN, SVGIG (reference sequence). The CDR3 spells CAWSVIQGFGYTF. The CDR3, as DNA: TGTGCCTGGAGTGTCATACAGGGATTCGGCTACACCTTC.

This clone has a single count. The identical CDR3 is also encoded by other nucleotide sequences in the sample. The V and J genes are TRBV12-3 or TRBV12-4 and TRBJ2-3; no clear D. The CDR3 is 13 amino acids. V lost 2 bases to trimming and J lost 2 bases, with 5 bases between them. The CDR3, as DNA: TGTGCCAGCAGTTTATCTTCCACAGATACGCAGTATTTT. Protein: CASSLSSTDTQYF.

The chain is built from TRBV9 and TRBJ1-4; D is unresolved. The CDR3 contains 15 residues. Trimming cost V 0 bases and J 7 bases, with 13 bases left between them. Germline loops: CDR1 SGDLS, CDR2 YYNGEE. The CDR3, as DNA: TGTGCCAGCAGCGTAGAGGAGGGTGAGAGTGAAAAACTGTTTTTT. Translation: CASSVEEGESEKLFF.

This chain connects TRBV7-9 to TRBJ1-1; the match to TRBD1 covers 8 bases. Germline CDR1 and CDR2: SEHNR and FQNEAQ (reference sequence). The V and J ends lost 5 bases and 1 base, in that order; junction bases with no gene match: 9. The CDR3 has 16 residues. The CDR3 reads CASSPTGELKNTEAFF. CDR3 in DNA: TGTGCCAGCAGCCCGACAGGGGAATTGAAGAACACTGAAGCTTTCTTT.

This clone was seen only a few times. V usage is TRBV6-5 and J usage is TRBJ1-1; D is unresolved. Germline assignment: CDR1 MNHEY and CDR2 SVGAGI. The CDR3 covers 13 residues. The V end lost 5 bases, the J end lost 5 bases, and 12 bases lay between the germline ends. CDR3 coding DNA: TGTGCCAGCAGTCTCACTCCCTGGACTGAAGCTTTCTTT. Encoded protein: CASSLTPWTEAFF.

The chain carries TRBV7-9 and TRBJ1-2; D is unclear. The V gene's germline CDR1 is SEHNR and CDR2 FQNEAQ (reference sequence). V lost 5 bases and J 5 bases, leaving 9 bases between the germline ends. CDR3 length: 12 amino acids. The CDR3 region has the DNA TGTGCCAGCAGCGACGACTTATATGGCTACACCTTC. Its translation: CASSDDLYGYTF.

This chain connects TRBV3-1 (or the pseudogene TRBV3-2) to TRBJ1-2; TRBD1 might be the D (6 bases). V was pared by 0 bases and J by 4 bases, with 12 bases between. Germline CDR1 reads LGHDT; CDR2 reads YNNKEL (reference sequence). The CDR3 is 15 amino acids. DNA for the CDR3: TGTGCCAGCAGCCAAGATTTGGACAGCACCTATGGCTACACCTTC. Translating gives CASSQDLDSTYGYTF.

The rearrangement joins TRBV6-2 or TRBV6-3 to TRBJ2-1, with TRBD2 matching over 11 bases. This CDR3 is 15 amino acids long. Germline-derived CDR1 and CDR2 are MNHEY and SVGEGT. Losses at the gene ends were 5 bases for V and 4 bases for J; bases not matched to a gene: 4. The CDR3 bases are TGTGCCAGCAGTATAGCGGGGGGGCCTTACAATGAGCAGTTCTTC. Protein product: CASSIAGGPYNEQFF.

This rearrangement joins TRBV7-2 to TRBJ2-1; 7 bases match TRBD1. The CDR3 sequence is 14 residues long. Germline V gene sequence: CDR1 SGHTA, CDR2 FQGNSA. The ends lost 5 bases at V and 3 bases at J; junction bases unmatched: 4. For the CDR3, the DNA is TGTGCCAGCAGCGCCCGGGACAGCTACAATGAGCAGTTCTTC. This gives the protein CASSARDSYNEQFF.

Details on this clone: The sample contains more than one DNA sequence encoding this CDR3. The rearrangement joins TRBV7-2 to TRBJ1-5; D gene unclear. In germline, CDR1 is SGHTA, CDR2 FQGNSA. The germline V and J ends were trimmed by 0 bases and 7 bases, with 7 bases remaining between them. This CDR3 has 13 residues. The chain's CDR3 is CASSLAREQPQHF. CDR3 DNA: TGTGCCAGCAGCTTAGCGCGAGAACAGCCCCAGCATTTT. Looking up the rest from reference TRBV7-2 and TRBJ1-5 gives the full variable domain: GAGVSQSPSNKVTEKGKDVELRCDPISGHTALYWYRQSLGQGLEFLIYFQGNSAPDKSGLPSDRFSAERTGGSVSTLTIQRTQQEDSAVYLCASSLAREQPQHFGDGTRLSIL.